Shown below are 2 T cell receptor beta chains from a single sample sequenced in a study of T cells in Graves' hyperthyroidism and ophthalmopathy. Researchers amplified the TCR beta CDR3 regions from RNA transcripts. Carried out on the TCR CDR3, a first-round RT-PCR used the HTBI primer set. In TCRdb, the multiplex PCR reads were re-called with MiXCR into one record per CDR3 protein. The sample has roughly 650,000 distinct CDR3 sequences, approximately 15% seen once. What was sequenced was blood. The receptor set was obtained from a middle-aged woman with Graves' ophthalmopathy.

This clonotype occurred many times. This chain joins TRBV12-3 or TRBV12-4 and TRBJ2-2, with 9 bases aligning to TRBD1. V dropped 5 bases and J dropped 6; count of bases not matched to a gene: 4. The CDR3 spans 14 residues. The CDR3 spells CASSPGTGPGELFF. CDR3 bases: TGTGCCAGCAGTCCCGGGACAGGGCCCGGGGAGCTGTTTTTT.

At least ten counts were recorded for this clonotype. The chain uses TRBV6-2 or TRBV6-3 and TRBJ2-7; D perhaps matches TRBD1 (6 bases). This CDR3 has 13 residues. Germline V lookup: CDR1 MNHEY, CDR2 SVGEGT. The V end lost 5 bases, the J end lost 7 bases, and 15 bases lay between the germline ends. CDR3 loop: CASSPSGHLEQYF. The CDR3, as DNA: TGTGCCAGCAGTCCCTCGGGACATTTGGAGCAGTACTTC.